A single sample is the source of the 12 T cell receptor beta chains below, sequenced in a study of blood T cell repertoires in COVID-19. Measured with immunoSEQ multiplex PCR; TCRdb has only the in-frame clones, and not every one. The profile shows more than 95,000 clones, roughly nine tenths of them singletons. Sequencing was performed on peripheral blood. The receptors were sampled from a human donor in a cohort sampled during active COVID-19.

Points on this clone: Distinct nucleotide sequences in the sample also encode this CDR3. V usage is TRBV6-5 and J usage is TRBJ1-2; D not resolved. V was shortened by 4 bases and J by 4 bases, with 4 bases between the two germline ends. Germline V gene sequence: CDR1 MNHEY, CDR2 SVGAGI. The CDR3 has 11 residues. The CDR3 region is CASSSSYGYTF. The CDR3 DNA follows: TGTGCCAGCAGTTCTAGCTATGGCTACACCTTC.

Concerning this clone: Distinct nucleotide sequences in the sample also encode this CDR3. The chain recombines TRBV28 with TRBJ1-3, with D perhaps matching TRBD1 (6 bases). The V end was cut by 4 bases, the J end by 2 bases, with 9 bases between. Germline values: CDR1 MDHEN, CDR2 SYDVKM. CDR3 size: 14 residues. CDR3 in amino acids: CASSSGGAGNTIYF. The CDR3 coding sequence is TGTGCCAGCAGTTCGGGGGGCGCTGGAAACACCATATATTTT.

This rearrangement joins TRBV14 to TRBJ1-1; D gene unclear. This CDR3 region has 13 residues. Germline CDR1 and CDR2: SGHDN and FVKESK. The V end was cut by 5 bases, the J end by 1 base, with 8 bases between. The CDR3 DNA reads TGTGCCAGCAGCATCAGTTGGAACACTGAAGCTTTCTTT. It is translated as CASSISWNTEAFF.

V gene TRBV24-1 combines with J gene TRBJ2-3; 7 positions match TRBD2. J gave up 9 bases and V 7 bases, and 9 bases lay outside the gene matches. Germline loops: CDR1 KGHDR, CDR2 SFDVKD. CDR3 length: 13 amino acids. The CDR3 here is CATRSGTARTQYF. CDR3 DNA sequence: TGTGCCACCAGAAGCGGGACGGCAAGGACGCAGTATTTT.

The rearrangement joins TRBV9 to TRBJ2-1, with a weak D call TRBD2 (7 bases). Germline assignment: CDR1 SGDLS and CDR2 YYNGEE. The CDR3 loop spans 17 amino acids. Trimming stripped 0 bases from V and 5 bases from J, with 18 bases between. For the CDR3, the DNA is TGTGCCAGCAGCGTAGGGGAGGGGCGGGGGCCTCACAATGAGCAGTTCTTC. Amino acids: CASSVGEGRGPHNEQFF.

This chain joins TRBV6-6 and TRBJ1-2; D is possibly TRBD1 (6 bases). Trimming took off 0 bases at V and 4 bases at J, with 9 bases between the two ends. The CDR3 consists of 14 residues. The germline gives CDR1 MNHNY, CDR2 SVGAGI (reference sequence). The CDR3 spells CASSYSTGIYGYTF. The CDR3 DNA follows: TGTGCCAGCAGTTACTCTACAGGGATCTATGGCTACACCTTC.

The gene calls are TRBV2 and TRBJ2-1, with D unclear. Looked up from germline, CDR1 is SNHLY and CDR2 is FYNNEI. The CDR3 totals 12 residues. Trimming pared 3 bases from V and 10 bases from J, leaving 10 bases between. CDR3 nucleotide sequence: TGTGCCAGCAGTGAGTTCCCTCGGGAGCAGTTCTTC. Protein sequence: CASSEFPREQFF.

The chain has TRBV5-6 and TRBJ2-3; TRBD1 is a possible D gene (5 bases). The V gene's germline CDR1 is SGHDT and CDR2 YYEEEE. The CDR3 consists of 16 residues. V shed 0 bases and J shed 3 bases, with 14 bases lying between them. The CDR3 sequence: CASSLVQVRSTDTQYF. The CDR3 DNA is TGTGCCAGCAGCTTGGTACAGGTGAGGAGTACAGATACGCAGTATTTT.

CDR3 bases: TGTGCCAGCAGTTTATGGCAGGGGGCGCGCACTGAAGCTTTCTTT. Its protein is CASSLWQGARTEAFF. The chain uses TRBV27 and TRBJ1-1; 8 nucleotides match TRBD1. The V and J ends lost 1 base and 4 bases, in that order; junction bases with no gene match: 5. This CDR3 spans 15 amino acids. Germline CDR1 reads MNHEY; CDR2 reads SMNVEV (reference sequence).

The J gene is TRBJ2-5, the V gene TRBV3-1 (or the pseudogene TRBV3-2), with TRBD2 matching 12 bases. V was pared by 1 base and J by 5 bases, with 8 bases of the junction left unmatched. CDR1 is LGHDT, CDR2 YNNKEL, per germline (reference sequence). CDR3 size: 17 residues. The CDR3 reads CASSQVLAGGPGETQYF. As DNA, the CDR3 is TGTGCCAGCAGCCAAGTTCTAGCGGGGGGGCCTGGGGAGACCCAGTACTTC.

The chain employs TRBV19 and TRBJ2-5; 15 bases are a match to TRBD2. V lost 4 bases, J lost 5 bases, and 5 bases stayed unmatched. CDR3 size: 16 residues. Germline V gene sequence: CDR1 LNHDA, CDR2 SQIVND (reference sequence). CDR3 sequence reads: CASSTGLAGGRETQYF. CDR3 DNA sequence: TGTGCCAGTAGTACGGGACTAGCGGGGGGTCGGGAGACCCAGTACTTC.

The chain carries TRBV7-9 and TRBJ2-7, with 9 bases lining up with TRBD2. The CDR3 runs to 17 residues. In germline, CDR1 is SEHNR, CDR2 FQNEAQ (reference sequence). V gave up 2 bases and J gave up 2 bases; unmatched junction bases: 10. In DNA, the CDR3 is TGTGCCAGCAGCTTATTGGGACGGATAGCGGGAGCCTACGAGCAGTACTTC. Translating it yields CASSLLGRIAGAYEQYF.